The 7 T cell receptor beta chains in this list originate from one sample, sequenced in a study of CD8+ T cells in alopecia areata. Regarding treatment: oral pan-JAK inhibitor, 5-10 mg twice daily. The sequencing template was cDNA reverse transcribed from extracted RNA. The repertoire was sequenced with immunoSEQ multiplex PCR; TCRdb's copy has only in-frame clones and lacks some. Of about 99,000 clones listed, 85% to 90% are singletons. The sequencing used CD8+ T cells sorted from blood, collected at roughly week 30, from a patient treated with tofacitinib. All receptors derive from a human donor with alopecia areata.

The genes are TRBV6-4 and TRBJ2-7; D ambiguous. Germline CDR1 reads MRHNA; CDR2 reads SNTAGT. CDR3 length: 11 amino acids. V lost 6 bases and J lost 5, with 8 bases in between. The CDR3 coding sequence is TGTGCCAGCAGCCCAAGCGACGAGCAGTACTTC. Translated, it gives CASSPSDEQYF.

The chain combines TRBV10-2 with TRBJ2-7; 7 positions agree with TRBD1. There are 13 residues in the CDR3. Losses at the gene ends were 8 bases for V and 2 bases for J; bases not matched to a gene: 6. Germline CDR1 is WSHSY and CDR2 is SAAADI. The CDR3 bases are TGCGCCAGCTCACCGGACAGGACCTACGAGCAGTACTTC. Translation gives CASSPDRTYEQYF.

The V and J genes are TRBV7-6 and TRBJ2-6; D gene unclear. The V end was cut by 5 bases, the J end by 4 bases, with 9 bases between. Germline loops: CDR1 SGHVS, CDR2 FNYEAQ. This CDR3 has 14 residues. The CDR3 DNA reads as TGTGCCAGCAGCGCGGACGGCGGGGCCAACGTCCTGACTTTC. Its protein product is CASSADGGANVLTF.

V gene TRBV14 combines with J gene TRBJ1-1, with D possibly TRBD1 on 5 matching bases. V was shortened by 4 bases and J by 2 bases, with 8 bases between the two germline ends. The CDR3 runs to 13 residues. The germline V gene encodes CDR1 SGHDN and CDR2 FVKESK. CDR3 region: CASSPGRNTEAFF. The CDR3 nucleotides are TGTGCCAGCAGCCCGGGACGCAACACTGAAGCTTTCTTT.

The V gene is TRBV7-9, the J gene TRBJ2-7; 8 positions match TRBD1. CDR1 is SEHNR, CDR2 FQNEAQ, per germline (reference sequence). J gave up 9 bases and V 6 bases, and 13 bases lay outside the gene matches. This CDR3 is 14 amino acids long. CDR3 coding DNA: TGTGCCAGCAGATCTGGACAGGGTCAAAAAGGGCAGTACTTC. Translating it yields CASRSGQGQKGQYF.

This sequence joins TRBV5-6 and TRBJ2-1, with 8 bases matching TRBD2. After removal of 0 bases from V and 2 bases from J, the junction contained 1 base not matched to a gene. This CDR3 is 15 amino acids long. Germline CDR1 and CDR2: SGHDT and YYEEEE. The CDR3 coding sequence is TGTGCCAGCAGCTTGGGACTAGCGCCCTACAATGAGCAGTTCTTC. This sequence encodes CASSLGLAPYNEQFF. The full variable domain, its missing parts supplied by reference TRBV5-6 and TRBJ2-1, is DAGVTQSPTHLIKTRGQQVTLRCSPKSGHDTVSWYQQALGQGPQFIFQYYEEEERQRGNFPDRFSGHQFPNYSSELNVNALLLGDSALYLCASSLGLAPYNEQFFGPGTRLTVL.

The chain carries TRBV11-3 and TRBJ2-4; 15 bases fit TRBD2. The V segment lost 3 bases and the J segment 1 base; nucleotides outside the gene matches: 4. This CDR3 has 18 amino acids. Looked up from germline, CDR1 is SGHNT and CDR2 is YENEEA. CDR3 protein: CASSLRTSGRVAKNIQYF. The CDR3 region has the DNA TGTGCCAGCAGCTTGAGGACTAGCGGGAGGGTGGCCAAAAACATTCAGTACTTC. The entire variable domain, with the rest obtained from reference TRBV11-3 and TRBJ2-4, is as follows: EAGVVQSPRYKIIEKKQPVAFWCNPISGHNTLYWYLQNLGQGPELLIRYENEEAVDDSQLPKDRFSAERLKGVDSTLKIQPAELGDSAVYLCASSLRTSGRVAKNIQYFGAGTRLSVL.